This TCR beta chain was identified in a study of blood T cell repertoires in COVID-19. Clones were sequenced by immunoSEQ multiplex PCR, and TCRdb holds only the in-frame ones, with some missing. The sample yields around 70,000 clones, roughly 91% seen once. The junction had 9 bases not matched to a gene; V was cut back by 8 bases and J by 0 bases. The CDR3 length is 15 residues. Germline V CDR1 and CDR2: MNHEY, SVGAGI. This sequence joins TRBV6-5 and TRBJ2-5; 7 bases are shared with TRBD1. Sequenced sample: peripheral blood. The receptor was isolated from a man between 60 and 75 years old with acute or convalescent COVID-19. The CDR3 DNA reads TGTGCCAGCGCTACCGGGACAGTGTACCAAGAGACCCAGTACTTC. This translates into CASATGTVYQETQYF.